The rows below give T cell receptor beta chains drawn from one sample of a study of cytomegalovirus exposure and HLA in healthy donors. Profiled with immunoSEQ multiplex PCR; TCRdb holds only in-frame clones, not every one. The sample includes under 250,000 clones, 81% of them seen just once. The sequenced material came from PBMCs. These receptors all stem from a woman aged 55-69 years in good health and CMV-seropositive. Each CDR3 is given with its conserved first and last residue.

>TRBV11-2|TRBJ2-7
CASSLDLLRNPYEQYF
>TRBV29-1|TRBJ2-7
CSVEDLTGSEQYF
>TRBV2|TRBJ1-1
CASRARQPMNTEAFF
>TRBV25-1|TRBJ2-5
CASSGLAGAQETQYF
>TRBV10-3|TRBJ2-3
CAISGGASTDTQYF
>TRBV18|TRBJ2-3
CASSPPGLAGTDTQYF
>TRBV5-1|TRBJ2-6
CASSLDRGLPSGANVLTF
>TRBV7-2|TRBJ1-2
CASSPVSGYTF
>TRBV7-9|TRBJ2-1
CASRFGRGHNEQFF
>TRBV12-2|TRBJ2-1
CASRFERGGEQFF
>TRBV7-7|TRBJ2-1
CASSLSPRDEQFF
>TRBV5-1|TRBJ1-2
CASSLGPGGNTYGYTF
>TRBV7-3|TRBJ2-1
CASSLLPIGDSRVNEQFF
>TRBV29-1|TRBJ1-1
CAGQGLQIEAFF
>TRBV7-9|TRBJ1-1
CASSLGAMSFF
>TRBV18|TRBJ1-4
CASSYFGTNEKLFF
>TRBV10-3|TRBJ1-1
CAIRGTEGATEAFF
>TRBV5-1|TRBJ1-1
CASSSIPGQGSQNTEAFF
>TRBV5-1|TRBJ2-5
CASRGGSGSRGETQYF
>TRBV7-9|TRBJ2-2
CSSSLVRAGTGELFF
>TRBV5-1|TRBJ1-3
CASSGDRGGGNTIYF
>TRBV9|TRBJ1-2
CASSLTSGSELYGYTF
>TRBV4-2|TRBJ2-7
CASSQESRGQGFSDEQYF
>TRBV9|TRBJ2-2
CASSVGTAGELFF
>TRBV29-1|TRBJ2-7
CSVEVDRDYEQYF
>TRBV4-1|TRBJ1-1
CASSQIQGSEAFF
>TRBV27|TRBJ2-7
CASSGGLSYEQYF
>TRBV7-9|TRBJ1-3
CSSSLGRASGNTIYF
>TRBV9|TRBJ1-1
CASSVAWDRGYKGTEAFF
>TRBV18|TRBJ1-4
CASSPPSTGLNEKLFF
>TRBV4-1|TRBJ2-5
CASSQDLREETQYF
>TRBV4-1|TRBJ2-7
CASSQEGASSYEQYF
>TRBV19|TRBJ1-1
CAAHDDRSAFF
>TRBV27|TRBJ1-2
CASSLGGMVGYGYTF
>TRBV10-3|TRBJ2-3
CAISEIRFEDNTDTQYF
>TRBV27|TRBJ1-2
CASSFLSGQGNYGYTF
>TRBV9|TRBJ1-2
CASSVEQWAYGYTF
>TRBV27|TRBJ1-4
CASKEADRGIEKLFF
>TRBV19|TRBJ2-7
CASSRTSGSNGAYEQYF
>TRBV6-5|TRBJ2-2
CASSYLTSGITGELFF
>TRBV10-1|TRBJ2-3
CASSESFGNRGRDNTQYF
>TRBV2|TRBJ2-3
CASSDLAGGNTDTQYF
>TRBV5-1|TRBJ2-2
CASSFWGDDTGELFF
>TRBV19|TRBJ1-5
CASSIVTDQPQHF
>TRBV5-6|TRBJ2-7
CASSPRGRGSYEQYF
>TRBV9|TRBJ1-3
CASSSRQGWGTIYF
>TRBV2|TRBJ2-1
CATTPGGSIPNEQFF
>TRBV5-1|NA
CASSPLPRGSYEQYF
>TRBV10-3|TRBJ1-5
CAISEQIPGIRGQPQHF
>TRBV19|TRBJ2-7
CASSNLLDYEQYF
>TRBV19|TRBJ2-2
CATKQGHQTGELFF
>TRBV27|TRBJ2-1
CASSFSAGAYNEQFF
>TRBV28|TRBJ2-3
CASSRRRGRGTDTQYF
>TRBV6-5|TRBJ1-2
CASNPDSRAYGYTF